This T cell receptor (beta chain) was observed in a study of T cell repertoires in cytomegalovirus infection. Turning to the study itself: In the study, CMV epitopes included recently identified HLA-C-restricted and well-studied HLA-B-restricted ones.

There are 15 residues in the CDR3. V was pared by 0 bases and J by 5 bases, with 10 bases between. The germline gives CDR1 MGHRA, CDR2 YSYEKL. Using its own MiXCR run on the reads, TCRdb lists one record per CDR3 protein. Seen here are 700,000 to 900,000 distinct CDR3 sequences, roughly 29% observed once, and the top ten hold around 13%. Regarding this clonotype: Its antigen is not known.

The receptor was isolated from a human donor in good health (CMV status not recorded). Some clones in this sample may be carry-over from other donors' samples. The sample here was cultured CD8+ T cells from PBMCs, taken from culture after CMV antigen stimulation. The rearrangement uses TRBV4-1 and TRBJ1-4; D gene unclear. CDR3 coding DNA: TGCGCCAGCAGCCAAGATGGCCAGAGAAATGAAAAACTGTTTTTT. Its translation: CASSQDGQRNEKLFF.